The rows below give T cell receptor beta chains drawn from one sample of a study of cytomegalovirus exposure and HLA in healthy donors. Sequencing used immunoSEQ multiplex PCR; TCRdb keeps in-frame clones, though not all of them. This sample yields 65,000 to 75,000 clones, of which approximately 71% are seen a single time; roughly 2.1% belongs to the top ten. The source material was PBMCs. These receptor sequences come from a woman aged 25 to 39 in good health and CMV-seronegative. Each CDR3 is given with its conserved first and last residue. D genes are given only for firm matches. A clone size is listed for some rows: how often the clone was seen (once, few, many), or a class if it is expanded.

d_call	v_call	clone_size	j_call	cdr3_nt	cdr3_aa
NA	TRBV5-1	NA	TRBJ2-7	TGTGCCAGCAGCTTGGGGGGACAGTCCTACGAGCAGTACTTC	CASSLGGQSYEQYF
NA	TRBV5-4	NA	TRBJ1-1	TGTGCCAGCAGACGTGACAGGTGGAACACTGAAGCTTTCTTT	CASRRDRWNTEAFF
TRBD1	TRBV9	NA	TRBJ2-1	TGTGCCAGCAGTTTTAGAGACAGGGACAATGAGCAGTTCTTC	CASSFRDRDNEQFF
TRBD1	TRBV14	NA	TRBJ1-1	TGTGCCAGCAGCCTCCGGACAGGGAACACTGAAGCTTTCTTT	CASSLRTGNTEAFF
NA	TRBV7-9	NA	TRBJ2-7	TGTTCCAGCAGCCTCCTAACCGAGGAGCAGTACTTC	CSSSLLTEEQYF
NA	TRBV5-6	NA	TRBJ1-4	TGTGCCAGCAGCTTTTTCCAGGGAAAAAGTGCAACTAATGAAAAACTGTTTTTT	CASSFFQGKSATNEKLFF
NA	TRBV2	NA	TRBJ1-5	TGTGCCAGCAGTGAAGAGACACTCGCTAATCAGCCCCAGCATTTT	CASSEETLANQPQHF
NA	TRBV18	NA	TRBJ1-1	TGTGCCAGCTCACTTTACCTCCGGGACAATACATTGATCACTGAAGCTTTCTTT	CASSLYLRDNTLITEAFF
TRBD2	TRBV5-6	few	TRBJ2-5	TGTGCCAGCAGCTTCCTACTAGCGGGGGTGACGGAGACCCAGTACTTC	CASSFLLAGVTETQYF
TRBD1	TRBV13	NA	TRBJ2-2	TGTGCCAGCAGCATCGGGGACAGGGGTACGGACGGGGAGCTGTTTTTT	CASSIGDRGTDGELFF
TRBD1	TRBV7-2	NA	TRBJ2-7	TGTGCCAGCAGCTCCCCGGGCAGGGGGCGCGAGCAGTACTTC	CASSSPGRGREQYF
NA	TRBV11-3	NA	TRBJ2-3	TGTGCCAGCAGCCCTCCGGGGTGGACGCAGTATTTT	CASSPPGWTQYF
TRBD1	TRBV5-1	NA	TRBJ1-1	TGCGCCAGCAGCGGCGCAGGGGGCAGGACTGAAGCTTTCTTT	CASSGAGGRTEAFF
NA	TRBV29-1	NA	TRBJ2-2	TGCAGCGTTGTGAGGCAGGGTGCCGGGGAGCTGTTTTTT	CSVVRQGAGELFF
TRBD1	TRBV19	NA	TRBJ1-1	TGTGCCAGTAGTATACCCCTGGACAGGGGGCTGAACACTGAAGCTTTCTTT	CASSIPLDRGLNTEAFF
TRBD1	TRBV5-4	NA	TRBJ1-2	TGTGCCAGCAGCCTAGGGACAGTATACGGCTACACCTTC	CASSLGTVYGYTF
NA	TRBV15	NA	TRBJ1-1	TGTGCCACCAGCAGAGATGGACTGGTCACTGAAGCTTTCTTT	CATSRDGLVTEAFF
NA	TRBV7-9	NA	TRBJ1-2	TGTGCCAGCAGCTTAGGTGAGACAAGCCGCTACACCTTC	CASSLGETSRYTF
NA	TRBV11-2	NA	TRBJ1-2	TGTGCCAGCACCCGGGGTAGAGACTATGGCTACACCTTC	CASTRGRDYGYTF
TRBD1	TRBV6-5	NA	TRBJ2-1	TGTGCCAGCAGCCAGGGGGCTTACAATGAGCAGTTCTTC	CASSQGAYNEQFF
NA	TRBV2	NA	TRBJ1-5	TGTGCCAGCACCGAGTCCCCCAAACAGCCCCAGCATTTT	CASTESPKQPQHF
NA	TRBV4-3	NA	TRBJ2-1	TGCGCCAGCAGCCAAATTGTGCGGGTCCCCAATGAGCAGTTCTTC	CASSQIVRVPNEQFF
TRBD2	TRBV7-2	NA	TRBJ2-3	TGTGCCAGCAGCTCCTGGACTAGCCGCACAGATACGCAGTATTTT	CASSSWTSRTDTQYF
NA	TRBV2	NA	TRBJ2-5	TGTGCCAGCAGTGCCACGGCGGGAGAGACCCAGTACTTC	CASSATAGETQYF
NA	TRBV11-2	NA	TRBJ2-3	TGTGCCAGCAGCCAAGAAGGACGGACTGTCACAGATACGCAGTATTTT	CASSQEGRTVTDTQYF
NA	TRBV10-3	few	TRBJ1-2	TGTGCCATCAGTGACCACCCGGCAGGGGATAATGGCTACACCTTC	CAISDHPAGDNGYTF
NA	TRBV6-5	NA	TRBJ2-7	TGTGCCAGCAGTTCCGACAGATACGAGCAGTACTTC	CASSSDRYEQYF
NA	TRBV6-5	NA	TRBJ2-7	TGTGCCAGCAGTTACGGCAGGGGCTCCTACGAGCAGTACTTC	CASSYGRGSYEQYF